This TCR beta chain was captured in a study of regulatory T cells in long-lasting Graves disease. Time point: persistent/refractory GD, antithyroid drugs over 5 years with positive TRAb. The authors made the TCR library using RNA they extracted from PBMCs. General study results and limits: Those with persistent disease had in common more public clonotypes (around 2,700) than new patients (approximately 920).

CDR1 is SGHVS and CDR2 is FNYEAQ in the germline V gene. The CDR3 is made up of 18 amino acids. V shed 4 bases, J shed 0 bases, and the junction held 8 bases outside the gene matches. This clonotype was counted many times. Its antigen is not identified. Arm-PCR of CDR3 regions and iRepertoire HTBI primers were used to build TCR beta libraries. TCRdb fed the multiplex PCR reads into MiXCR, producing one record per CDR3 protein. Among roughly 450,000 distinct CDR3 sequences listed, around 24% were seen once. Sequencing used peripheral blood mononuclear cells (PBMCs), obtained when the disease was refractory, from a patient treated with antithyroid drugs. The receptor was isolated from a female donor with Graves disease. The V call is TRBV7-6, the J call TRBJ2-5, with 13 positions matching TRBD2. The CDR3 loop is CASSSGLAGVSYQETQYF. Written as DNA, the CDR3 is TGTGCCAGCAGCTCCGGACTAGCGGGAGTGTCGTACCAAGAGACCCAGTACTTC.